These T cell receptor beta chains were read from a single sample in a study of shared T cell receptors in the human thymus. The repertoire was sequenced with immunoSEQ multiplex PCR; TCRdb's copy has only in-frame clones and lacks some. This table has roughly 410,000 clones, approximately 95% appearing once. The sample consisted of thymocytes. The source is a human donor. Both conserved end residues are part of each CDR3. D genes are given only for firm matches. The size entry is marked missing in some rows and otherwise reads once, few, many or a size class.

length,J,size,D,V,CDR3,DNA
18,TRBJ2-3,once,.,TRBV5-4,CASSLGQSHPIFTDTQYF,TGTGCCAGCAGCTTGGGGCAGTCTCACCCTATTTTCACAGATACGCAGTATTTT
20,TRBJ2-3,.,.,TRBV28,CASSLGRLPGGGEITDTQYF,TGTGCCAGCAGTCTAGGGCGCCTTCCGGGCGGCGGTGAAATAACAGATACGCAGTATTTT
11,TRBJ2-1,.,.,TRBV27,CASSHRWEQFF,TGTGCCAGCAGTCATAGGTGGGAGCAGTTCTTC
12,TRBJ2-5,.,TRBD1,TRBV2,CASIQGPETQYF,TGTGCCAGCATACAGGGGCCAGAGACCCAGTACTTC
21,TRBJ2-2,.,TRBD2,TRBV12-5,CASGLAPGTSGRAANTGELFF,TGTGCTAGTGGTTTGGCTCCCGGGACTAGCGGGAGGGCTGCGAACACCGGGGAGCTGTTTTTT
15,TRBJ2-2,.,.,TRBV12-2,CASRLGTGLAGELFF,TGTGCAAGTCGCTTAGGAACGGGCCTGGCCGGGGAGCTGTTTTTT
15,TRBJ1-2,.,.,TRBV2,CASSGRGAPGDGYTF,TGTGCCAGCAGTGGAAGGGGGGCACCGGGGGATGGCTACACCTTC
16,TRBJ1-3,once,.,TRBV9,CASSVAKGQGENTIYF,TGTGCCAGCAGCGTAGCTAAGGGCCAGGGAGAAAACACCATATATTTT
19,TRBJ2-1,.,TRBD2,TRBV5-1,CASSLDGLAGGGYYNEQFF,TGCGCCAGCAGCTTGGACGGACTAGCGGGAGGGGGATACTACAATGAGCAGTTCTTC
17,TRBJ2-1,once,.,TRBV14,CASSQVGRGARYTEQFF,TGTGCCAGCAGCCAAGTGGGGAGGGGGGCGCGGTATACTGAGCAGTTCTTC
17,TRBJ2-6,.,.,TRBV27,CASTLKCRSSGANVLTF,TGTGCCAGCACCCTGAAATGTAGGAGCTCTGGGGCCAACGTCCTGACTTTC
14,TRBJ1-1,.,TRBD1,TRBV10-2,CASSETGGNTEAFF,TGCGCCAGCAGTGAAACAGGGGGTAACACTGAAGCTTTCTTT
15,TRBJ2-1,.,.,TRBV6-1,CASSEEGPSYNEQFF,TGTGCCAGCAGTGAGGAGGGCCCGTCCTACAATGAGCAGTTCTTC
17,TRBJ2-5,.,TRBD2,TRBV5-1,CASSLTLWREGRETQYF,TGCGCCAGCAGCTTGACCCTATGGCGGGAGGGCCGGGAGACCCAGTACTTC
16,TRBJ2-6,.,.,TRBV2,CASSPDIISGANVLTF,TGTGCCAGCAGTCCGGACATTATCTCTGGGGCCAACGTCCTGACTTTC
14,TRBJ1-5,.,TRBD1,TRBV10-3,CAISSGTVDQPQHF,TGTGCCATCAGTTCCGGGACAGTTGATCAGCCCCAGCATTTT
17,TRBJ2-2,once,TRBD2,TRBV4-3,CASSSGLAAANTGELFF,TGCGCCAGCAGCTCGGGACTAGCGGCCGCGAACACCGGGGAGCTGTTTTTT
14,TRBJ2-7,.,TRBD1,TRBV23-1,CASSRGQGTYEQYF,TGCGCCAGCAGCCGAGGACAGGGGACCTACGAGCAGTACTTC
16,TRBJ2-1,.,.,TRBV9,CASSVEGGNLSNEQFF,TGTGCCAGCAGCGTAGAAGGAGGGAACCTTTCCAATGAGCAGTTCTTC
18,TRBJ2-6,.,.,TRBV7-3,CASSLKDKVRSGANVLTF,TGTGCCAGCAGCTTAAAGGATAAGGTCCGCTCTGGGGCCAACGTCCTGACTTTC
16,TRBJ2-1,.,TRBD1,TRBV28,CASSCRGQGCRNEQFF,TGTGCCAGCAGCTGCAGAGGACAGGGATGTCGCAATGAGCAGTTCTTC
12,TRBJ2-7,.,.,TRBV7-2,CASSSDEYEQYF,TGTGCCAGCAGCTCGGACGAATACGAGCAGTACTTC
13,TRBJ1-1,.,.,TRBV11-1,CASSHRQNTEAFF,TGTGCCAGCAGCCATAGACAGAACACTGAAGCTTTCTTT
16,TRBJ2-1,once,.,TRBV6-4,CASSDSRGRGSNEQFF,TGTGCCAGCAGTGACTCTCGTGGGAGGGGGAGCAATGAGCAGTTCTTC
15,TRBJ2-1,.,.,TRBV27,CASSSGDAGGNEQFF,TGTGCCAGCAGTTCGGGGGATGCCGGGGGCAATGAGCAGTTCTTC
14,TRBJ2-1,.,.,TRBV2,CASSVAQQYNEQFF,TGTGCCAGCAGTGTTGCCCAGCAGTACAATGAGCAGTTCTTC
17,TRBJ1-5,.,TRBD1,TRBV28,CASSTQRGLYSNQPQHF,TGTGCCAGCAGTACCCAGAGGGGGCTATATAGCAATCAGCCCCAGCATTTT
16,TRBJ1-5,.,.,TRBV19,CASSIVWTLPNQPQHF,TGTGCCAGTAGTATAGTGTGGACACTTCCAAATCAGCCCCAGCATTTT
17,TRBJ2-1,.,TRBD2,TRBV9,CASSVTVGTSEYNEQFF,TGTGCCAGCAGCGTAACCGTCGGGACTAGCGAATACAATGAGCAGTTCTTC
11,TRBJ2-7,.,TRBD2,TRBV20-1,CSAPERGEQYF,TGCAGTGCTCCTGAGCGGGGCGAGCAGTACTTC
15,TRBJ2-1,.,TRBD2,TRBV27,CASSLGTSGVNEQFF,TGTGCCAGCAGTTTAGGGACTAGCGGGGTCAATGAGCAGTTCTTC
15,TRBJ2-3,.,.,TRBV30,CAWSDALARTDTQYF,TGTGCCTGGAGTGATGCACTAGCTAGGACAGATACGCAGTATTTT
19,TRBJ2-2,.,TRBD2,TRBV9,CASSVRSGCGASGTGELFF,TGTGCCAGCAGCGTAAGGTCGGGATGTGGGGCTAGCGGGACCGGGGAGCTGTTTTTT
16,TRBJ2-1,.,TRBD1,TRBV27,CASTQPGQGEWNEQFF,TGTGCCAGCACTCAGCCCGGACAGGGGGAGTGGAATGAGCAGTTCTTC
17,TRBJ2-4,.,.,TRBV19,CASSLRTRSLAKNIQYF,TGTGCCAGTAGTCTCCGGACCCGTTCCCTAGCCAAAAACATTCAGTACTTC
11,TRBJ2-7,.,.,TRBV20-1,CSAQDWRVQYF,TGCAGTGCCCAGGACTGGAGAGTGCAGTACTTC
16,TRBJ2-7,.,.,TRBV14,CASSQAWGPLTYEQYF,TGTGCCAGCAGCCAAGCCTGGGGACCGCTGACCTACGAGCAGTACTTC
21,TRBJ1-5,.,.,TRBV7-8,CASSLARISRAARYYHQPQHF,TGTGCCAGCAGCTTAGCCCGCATCTCCCGGGCCGCCAGATACTATCATCAGCCCCAGCATTTT
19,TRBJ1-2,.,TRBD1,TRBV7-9,CASSLVGQVDPYPFYGYTF,TGTGCCAGCAGCTTAGTCGGACAGGTAGACCCATACCCCTTCTATGGCTACACCTTC
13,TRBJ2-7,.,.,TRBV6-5,CASRPGDFKEQYF,TGTGCCAGCAGACCCGGGGACTTCAAGGAGCAGTACTTC
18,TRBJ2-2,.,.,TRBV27,CASSFRGRGRIGAGELFF,TGTGCCAGCAGTTTTAGGGGTAGAGGGAGAATTGGGGCCGGGGAGCTGTTTTTT
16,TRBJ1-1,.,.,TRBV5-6,CASSPRWVGMNTEAFF,TGTGCCAGCAGCCCCCGTTGGGTGGGAATGAACACTGAAGCTTTCTTT
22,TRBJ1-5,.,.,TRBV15,CATSRVSRRGVTKANSNQPQHF,TGTGCCACCAGCAGAGTCTCCCGGCGTGGGGTTACCAAGGCAAATAGCAATCAGCCCCAGCATTTT
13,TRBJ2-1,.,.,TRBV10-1,CASSESRCNEQFF,TGCGCCAGCAGTGAGTCTAGGTGTAATGAGCAGTTCTTC
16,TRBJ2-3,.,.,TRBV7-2,CASSPHEGVPPDTQYF,TGTGCCAGCAGCCCGCACGAAGGGGTACCCCCAGATACGCAGTATTTT
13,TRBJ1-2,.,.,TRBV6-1,CASKGGRVYGYTF,TGTGCCAGCAAGGGGGGGAGGGTGTATGGCTACACCTTC
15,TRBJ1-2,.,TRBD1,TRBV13,CASSLGDRGGYGYTF,TGTGCCAGCAGCTTAGGCGACAGGGGCGGCTATGGCTACACCTTC